The 18 T cell receptor beta chains in this list originate from one sample, sequenced in a study of metastatic and nonmetastatic thyroid tumors. Among the patients, none had received any treatment before thyroid surgery. TCRdb reanalyzed the PCR reads with MiXCR. The table shows several thousand clones, with roughly 35% occurring only once. The sample taken for sequencing was adjacent normal tissue. These TCRs come from a male donor with papillary thyroid cancer or a benign thyroid nodule (not recorded which). Some clones in this sample may be carry-over from other donors' samples.

This clone was seen a handful of times. Other DNA sequences in this sample translate to the same CDR3. The rearrangement joins TRBV2 to TRBJ2-7, with no clear D. This CDR3 is built from 14 residues. Trimming removed 4 bases at V and 5 bases at J, with 15 bases between. Looked up from germline, CDR1 is SNHLY and CDR2 is FYNNEI. The CDR3 sequence is CASSVPPKTHEQYF. The CDR3 region has the DNA TGTGCCAGCAGTGTCCCACCAAAGACTCACGAGCAGTACTTC.

This sequence joins TRBV28 and TRBJ2-3; D is unresolved. V dropped 4 bases and J dropped 15 bases, with 23 bases sitting between them. The CDR3 sequence is 14 residues long. The V gene's germline CDR1 is MDHEN and CDR2 SYDVKM. CDR3 DNA sequence: TGTGCCAGCAGTTCGAGGCAGATCACAGATACGCGTTATTTT. Protein sequence: CASSSRQITDTRYF.

This chain connects TRBV4-1 to TRBJ2-7; 8 nucleotides line up with TRBD2. V lost 0 bases to trimming and J lost 5 bases; unmatched junction nucleotides: 9. The CDR3 covers 16 residues. The germline V gene has CDR1 MGHRA and CDR2 YSYEKL. The CDR3 DNA is TGCGCCAGCAGCCAAGAGGGGCAGCGGGAGTGGAACGAGCAGTACTTC. This gives the protein CASSQEGQREWNEQYF.

This chain uses TRBV7-6 with TRBJ1-1; weak D call: TRBD1 (5 bases). With 5 bases removed from V and 5 bases from J, the gap between germline ends came to 18 bases. The CDR3 is made up of 15 amino acids. Germline V gene data show CDR1 as SGHVS and CDR2 as FNYEAQ. CDR3 loop: CASSTRIGDGTEAFF. CDR3 in DNA: TGTGCCAGCAGCACGCGGATAGGGGATGGAACTGAAGCTTTCTTT.

This clone was counted between two and nine times. The chain is built from TRBV28 and TRBJ2-3; 13 bases are a match to TRBD2. Germline values: CDR1 MDHEN, CDR2 SYDVKM. Trimming cost V 6 bases and J 0 bases; bases outside gene matches: 3. There are 16 residues in the CDR3. The chain's CDR3 is CASRTSGRASTDTQYF. The DNA for the CDR3 is TGTGCCAGCAGAACTAGCGGGAGGGCTAGCACAGATACGCAGTATTTT.

The CDR3 region has the DNA TGTGCCAGCAGCCTCCTACAGGGATTGAGAGATACGCAGTATTTT. Its protein is CASSLLQGLRDTQYF. The rearrangement links TRBV7-3 to TRBJ2-3; weak D call: TRBD1 (6 bases). The ends were cut back, 5 bases at V and 5 bases at J, with 17 bases in the middle. CDR1 is SGHTA, CDR2 FQGTGA, per germline. This CDR3 is 15 amino acids long.

This clone appeared a few times. This chain links TRBV29-1 with TRBJ2-5; D might be TRBD2 (5 bases). This CDR3 has 13 amino acids. CDR1 is SQVTM and CDR2 is ANQGSEA in the germline V gene. V was trimmed by 7 bases and J by 2 bases, leaving 14 bases between them. CDR3 nucleotide sequence: TGCAGCGAGCAGGACGCGGGTCAAGAGACCCAGTACTTC. As protein: CSEQDAGQETQYF.

CDR3 in DNA: TGTGCCAGCAGTCCCACCCACAGGGGGCTTGGCGAGCAGTACTTC. It yields the protein CASSPTHRGLGEQYF. This chain connects TRBV2 to TRBJ2-7; 9 nucleotides line up with TRBD1. V shed 5 bases, J shed 6 bases, and the junction held 11 bases outside the gene matches. This CDR3 spans 15 amino acids. CDR1 SNHLY and CDR2 FYNNEI come from the germline V gene.

By share of the sample, this clone is large (0.1 to 1%). V is TRBV27 and J is TRBJ1-5; the match to TRBD1 covers 7 bases. The CDR3 is 13 residues long. With V trimmed by 8 bases and J by 1 base, 2 bases remained unmatched. CDR1 and CDR2 from the germline V gene are MNHEY and SMNVEV (reference sequence). Here the CDR3 reads CASAGQSNQPQHF. CDR3 nucleotides: TGTGCCAGCGCGGGACAGAGCAATCAGCCCCAGCATTTT.

This chain joins TRBV20-1 and TRBJ1-2; perhaps TRBD1 as D (5 bases). V was clipped by 2 bases and J by 7 bases, with 14 bases between them. CDR3 length equals 13 residues. CDR1 is DFQATT, CDR2 SNEGSKA, per germline (reference sequence). CDR3 loop: CSARRPTVSGYTF. The CDR3 DNA follows: TGCAGTGCTAGACGCCCGACAGTTTCTGGCTACACCTTC.

This clone came up a few times. The chain combines TRBV6-2 or TRBV6-3 with TRBJ1-6; 8 bases align to TRBD1. In germline, CDR1 is MNHEY, CDR2 SVGEGT. V shed 6 bases and J 7 bases; nucleotides not matched to a gene: 20. This CDR3 comprises 19 residues. In DNA, the CDR3 is TGTGCCAGCAGACGGGGGACAGGAGGCACCACCTCTGGAAATTCACCCCTCCACTTT. Encoded protein: CASRRGTGGTTSGNSPLHF.

J is TRBJ2-2 and V is TRBV28; 11 nucleotides line up with TRBD2. The CDR3 spans 16 residues. J gave up 5 bases and V 2 bases, and 4 bases lay outside the gene matches. The V gene's germline CDR1 is MDHEN and CDR2 SYDVKM. The CDR3 bases are TGTGCCAGCAGTTTACTAGCGGGAGGAAGTACCGGGGAGCTGTTTTTT. It encodes CASSLLAGGSTGELFF.

This chain links TRBV5-1 with TRBJ1-1; D might be TRBD1 (6 bases). The CDR3 spans 15 residues. Trimming cost V 4 bases and J 1 base, with 14 bases left between them. Germline-derived CDR1 and CDR2 are SGHRS and YFSETQ. CDR3 nucleotides: TGCGCCAGCAGCCCGAGACAGGAGGGGAACACTGAAGCTTTCTTT. Protein product: CASSPRQEGNTEAFF. The full variable domain, its missing parts supplied by reference TRBV5-1 and TRBJ1-1, is KAGVTQTPRYLIKTRGQQVTLSCSPISGHRSVSWYQQTPGQGLQFLFEYFSETQRNKGNFPGRFSGRQFSNSRSEMNVSTLELGDSALYLCASSPRQEGNTEAFFGQGTRLTVV.

The sample holds a few counts of this clone. V is TRBV9 and J is TRBJ2-2; 7 bases match TRBD1. CDR1 and CDR2 from the germline V gene are SGDLS and YYNGEE. Trimming took 4 bases from V and 4 from J; bases not matched to a gene: 4. The CDR3 covers 14 residues. This CDR3 reads CASSRDRTTGELFF. CDR3 DNA: TGTGCCAGCAGCCGGGACAGAACCACCGGGGAGCTGTTTTTT. The full variable domain, rest sourced from reference TRBV9 and TRBJ2-2, is DSGVTQTPKHLITATGQRVTLRCSPRSGDLSVYWYQQSLDQGLQFLIQYYNGEERAKGNILERFSAQQFPDLHSELNLSSLELGDSALYFCASSRDRTTGELFFGEGSRLTVL.

A few counts support this clone. The gene calls are TRBV27 and TRBJ2-1; TRBD2 agrees at 12 bases. The V gene's germline CDR1 is MNHEY and CDR2 SMNVEV (reference sequence). Trimming at V came to 6 bases and at J to 10 bases, leaving 7 bases not matched to a gene. This CDR3 contains 14 residues. CDR3 DNA: TGTGCCAGCAGCGGGACTAGCGGGTTAGGGGAGCAGTTCTTC. It encodes CASSGTSGLGEQFF.

In this sample, this clone turned up a few times. The chain has TRBV6-1 and TRBJ1-5, with D possibly matching TRBD1 (6 bases). The CDR3 loop spans 15 amino acids. Trimming took off 5 bases at V and 6 bases at J, with 17 bases between the two ends. Looked up from germline, CDR1 is MNHNS and CDR2 is SASEGT. CDR3 protein: CASSTSPTGAQPQHF. The CDR3 DNA reads as TGTGCCAGCAGTACGTCCCCGACAGGCGCTCAGCCCCAGCATTTT.

This clone is medium-sized. The CDR3 protein is CASSEGAPNEKLFF. DNA for the CDR3: TGCGCCAGCTCCGAGGGGGCACCGAATGAAAAACTGTTTTTT. The gene calls are TRBV5-1 and TRBJ1-4; 7 nucleotides match TRBD1. Per the germline V gene, CDR1 is SGHRS and CDR2 is YFSETQ. CDR3 length: 14 amino acids. V lost 7 bases and J lost 5; bases outside the gene matches: 8.

The chain carries TRBV30 and TRBJ2-7; TRBD1 agrees at 7 bases. The CDR3 covers 17 residues. V lost 3 bases and J lost 4; bases outside the gene matches: 18. Germline loops: CDR1 GTSNPN, CDR2 SVGIG (reference sequence). The CDR3 DNA reads TGTGCCTGGAGCTCCCCTGGACAGGCGGAATTTTCATACGAGCAGTACTTC. Protein product: CAWSSPGQAEFSYEQYF.